This T cell receptor beta chain originates from a study of T-cell reconstitution after alpha-beta-depleted transplantation in children. Study observations and caveats: T-cell numbers and diversity, one year after transplant, stemmed largely from T cells that were newly produced. High day-60 TCRbeta diversity in some patients came from surviving recipient T cells and thymic progenitors. By about two months after transplant, alpha-beta T cells reportedly arose from several hundred graft clones that had expanded.

Using unique molecular identifiers, the investigators prepared the TCRbeta library. One entry per CDR3 protein results from TCRdb running MiXCR on the PCR reads. Here the sample spans hundreds of thousands of distinct CDR3 sequences, approximately 10% being singletons. Germline V lookup: CDR1 MDHEN, CDR2 SYDVKM. The ends were cut back, 3 bases at V and 0 bases at J, with 9 bases in the middle. This CDR3 region has 15 residues. In its sample, this clonotype was seen many times. Its antigen remains unknown. This clonotype was sampled from a child younger than two with acute myeloid leukemia, due to receive a stem cell transplant. Sequenced material: PBMCs, taken before TCRalphabeta/CD19-depleted stem cell transplant. The rearrangement joins TRBV28 to TRBJ1-3; D gene unclear. The CDR3: CASSLRSVSGNTIYF. The CDR3 nucleotides are TGTGCCAGCAGTTTGAGGTCAGTCTCTGGAAACACCATATATTTT.